The sample holds a few counts of the clone carrying this T cell receptor beta chain. Its matching antigen is unknown. This entry belongs to a study of blood T cells in healthy people across ages. Whole-study results and caveats: Compared with aged donors, long-lived donors showed fewer expanded clones, suggesting selection.

This CDR3 comprises 15 residues. V lost 0 bases to trimming and J lost 1 base, with 9 bases between them. Germline V gene data show CDR1 as MNHEY and CDR2 as SVGEGT. Using a J-beta primer mix together with a sample-barcoded 5' primer, a second PCR was run for roughly 7 to 11 cycles. Via MiXCR, TCRdb re-called the 5' RACE reads, giving one row per CDR3 protein. The sample yields some 790,000 distinct CDR3 sequences, 25% to 30% seen once. The TCR was taken from an elderly woman in good health. The V call is TRBV6-2 or TRBV6-3, the J call TRBJ1-1, with D possibly matching TRBD1 (5 bases). Sequencing was done on a sample of blood. CDR3 protein: CASSYSSTGNTEAFF. DNA for the CDR3: TGTGCCAGCAGTTACTCGTCTACAGGGAACACTGAAGCTTTCTTT.